The 30 T cell receptor beta chains in this list originate from one sample, sequenced in a study of long-term antiretroviral therapy in people with HIV. With survey level as its setting, the immunoSEQ assay was v3.0. Some clones are missing from TCRdb's copy, which holds only in-frame ones; the method was immunoSEQ multiplex PCR. The sample shows about 22,000 clones, under 90% of them seen only once. The material sequenced was unsorted PBMCs, taken 1.8 years before starting antiretroviral therapy. The receptors derive from a woman in her 30s with HIV.

This clone appeared a single time. The V call is TRBV6-5, the J call TRBJ1-4; 8 bases agree with TRBD1. Germline V CDR1 and CDR2: MNHEY, SVGAGI. J lost 11 bases, V lost 4 bases, and 15 bases had no gene match. The CDR3 is 16 residues long. The CDR3 DNA follows: TGTGCCAGCAGTTCACGCCAGGGGGCTAGCGATAGGAAACTGTTTTTT. Translating gives CASSSRQGASDRKLFF.

The J gene is TRBJ2-5, the V gene TRBV30; TRBD2 might be the D (6 bases). The CDR3 has 15 amino acids. CDR1 is GTSNPN and CDR2 is SVGIG in the germline V gene (reference sequence). V was clipped by 2 bases and J by 5 bases, with 18 bases between them. The DNA of the CDR3 is TGTGCCTGGAGTACCGGGACTTATATTTCGGAGACCCAGTACTTC. Translation: CAWSTGTYISETQYF.

CDR3 amino acids: CASSPPFQETQYF. CDR3 DNA: TGTGCCAGCTCACCACCGTTCCAAGAGACCCAGTACTTC. This chain links TRBV18 with TRBJ2-5; no firm D call. The germline gives CDR1 KGHSH, CDR2 LQKENI. V shed 0 bases and J shed 1 base, with 3 bases lying between them. The CDR3 has 13 amino acids.

This chain links TRBV5-6 with TRBJ2-1, with TRBD1 as a possible D gene (5 bases). With 0 bases removed from V and 4 bases from J, the gap between germline ends came to 11 bases. In germline, CDR1 is SGHDT, CDR2 YYEEEE. The CDR3 loop spans 15 amino acids. The CDR3 DNA reads as TGTGCCAGCAGCTTGGTGGCAGGGTCATACAATGAGCAGTTCTTC. Encoded protein: CASSLVAGSYNEQFF. Complete variable domain (other parts from reference TRBV5-6 and TRBJ2-1): DAGVTQSPTHLIKTRGQQVTLRCSPKSGHDTVSWYQQALGQGPQFIFQYYEEEERQRGNFPDRFSGHQFPNYSSELNVNALLLGDSALYLCASSLVAGSYNEQFFGPGTRLTVL.

J is TRBJ1-1 and V is TRBV19; TRBD1 matches 10 bases. The CDR3 runs 18 residues. Germline V CDR1 and CDR2: LNHDA, SQIVND (reference sequence). Trimming at V came to 6 bases and at J to 0 bases, leaving 13 bases not matched to a gene. The CDR3 here is CASSRDRDRGMVNTEAFF. The DNA of the CDR3 is TGTGCCAGTAGCCGAGACCGGGACAGGGGTATGGTGAACACTGAAGCTTTCTTT.

The chain links TRBV5-1 to TRBJ1-5, with a possible D match to TRBD1 (6 bases). V gave up 4 bases and J gave up 8 bases, with 22 bases separating them. The CDR3 is 16 amino acids. Germline V gene lookup returns CDR1 SGHRS and CDR2 YFSETQ. CDR3 region: CASSPGQRLAGEPQHF. The CDR3 coding sequence is TGCGCCAGCAGCCCAGGACAGAGATTAGCAGGTGAGCCCCAGCATTTT.

The rearrangement links TRBV9 to TRBJ2-6; D gene unclear. V was trimmed by 4 bases and J by 0 bases, leaving 23 bases between them. CDR1 and CDR2 from the germline V gene are SGDLS and YYNGEE. The CDR3 runs to 20 residues. CDR3 sequence: CASSPSRQTELLSGANVLTF. In nucleotides, the CDR3 is TGTGCCAGCAGCCCAAGTCGGCAAACAGAGCTCCTCTCTGGGGCCAACGTCCTGACTTTC.

This clone was seen a few times. The chain combines TRBV5-4 with TRBJ1-2; unclear D gene. The CDR3 totals 13 residues. Germline V gene lookup returns CDR1 SGHNT and CDR2 YYREEE (reference sequence). Deletions cut 0 bases from V and 4 bases from J, with 7 bases between. CDR3 amino acids: CASSLEYRYGYTF. In DNA, the CDR3 is TGTGCCAGCAGCTTGGAATACCGCTATGGCTACACCTTC. The full variable domain, completed using reference TRBV5-4 and TRBJ1-2, is ETGVTQSPTHLIKTRGQQVTLRCSSQSGHNTVSWYQQALGQGPQFIFQYYREEENGRGNFPPRFSGLQFPNYSSELNVNALELDDSALYLCASSLEYRYGYTFGSGTRLTVV.

The chain combines TRBV19 with TRBJ1-5, with 11 positions matching TRBD1. Germline V gives CDR1 LNHDA, CDR2 SQIVND (reference sequence). This CDR3 is built from 17 residues. Unmatched junction bases numbered 4, after V lost 3 bases and J lost 0 bases. CDR3 residues: CASSIGTGGYSNQPQHF. The CDR3 bases are TGTGCCAGTAGTATTGGGACAGGGGGTTATAGCAATCAGCCCCAGCATTTT.

This rearrangement joins TRBV5-1 to TRBJ2-2; D is perhaps TRBD1 (6 bases). V lost 4 bases, J lost 2 bases, and 12 bases lay in between. The CDR3 consists of 15 residues. CDR1 is SGHRS and CDR2 is YFSETQ in the germline V gene. The CDR3 DNA follows: TGCGCCAGCAGCACCGGGACAACCAACACCGGGGAGCTGTTTTTT. Amino acids: CASSTGTTNTGELFF.

The CDR3 region is CASSYLAGGRRADTQYF. The DNA for the CDR3 is TGTGCCAGCAGTTATCTAGCGGGGGGGCGTAGGGCAGATACGCAGTATTTT. The chain recombines TRBV27 with TRBJ2-3, with 12 bases fitting TRBD2. V lost 4 bases, J lost 4 bases, and 9 bases stayed unmatched. From germline, CDR1 is MNHEY and CDR2 SMNVEV (reference sequence). The CDR3 is 17 residues long.

The chain couples TRBV30 to TRBJ2-3, with 8 bases that match TRBD2. Trimming cost V 0 bases and J 4 bases; bases outside gene matches: 6. The CDR3 covers 15 residues. Germline assignment: CDR1 GTSNPN and CDR2 SVGIG (reference sequence). In nucleotides, the CDR3 is TGTGCCTGGAGTGTACAACGGGGGGGCCCAGATACGCAGTATTTT. This gives the protein CAWSVQRGGPDTQYF.

The rearrangement links TRBV18 to TRBJ2-3, with TRBD2 as a possible D gene (6 bases). Germline CDR1 and CDR2: KGHSH and LQKENI. The V and J ends lost 0 bases and 8 bases respectively, with 15 bases between them. This CDR3 is built from 15 residues. The DNA for the CDR3 is TGTGCCAGCTCACCACCGGGACTCGAAGGTCGTACGCAGTATTTT. Encoded protein: CASSPPGLEGRTQYF.

The chain joins TRBV25-1 to TRBJ2-7; 7 bases line up with TRBD1. The CDR3 is made up of 15 amino acids. The trim removed 4 bases at V and 1 base at J, leaving 7 bases unmatched. CDR1 is MGHDK and CDR2 is SYGVNS in the germline V gene. CDR3 protein: CASSAANRGSYEQYF. CDR3 bases: TGTGCCAGCAGTGCCGCGAACAGGGGTTCCTACGAGCAGTACTTC.

The rearrangement links TRBV7-6 to TRBJ2-3; D is ambiguous. CDR1 is SGHVS, CDR2 FNYEAQ, per germline. The CDR3 is 14 amino acids. V was shortened by 4 bases and J by 2 bases, with 10 bases between the two germline ends. DNA for the CDR3: TGTGCCAGCAGCTCCGTGGGGTTCACAGATACGCAGTATTTT. It is translated as CASSSVGFTDTQYF.

The chain joins TRBV29-1 to TRBJ1-2, with D possibly TRBD1 on 6 matching bases. The CDR3 has 12 amino acids. Trimming removed 7 bases from V and 4 bases from J, with 13 bases in between. The germline gives CDR1 SQVTM, CDR2 ANQGSEA. The CDR3 DNA sequence: TGCAGCGGAAATACAGGGAGCTATGGCTACACCTTC. Translating gives CSGNTGSYGYTF.

The chain joins TRBV21-1 to TRBJ1-5; no check of the table's D call, TRBD1, against the DNA was made. TRBV21-1 is given as a pseudogene. CDR3 length equals 20 residues. In DNA form, the CDR3 reads TGTGCCAGCAGCAAAGATACAGGGGGCATCCTACTTTTTAGCAATCAGCCCCAGCATTTT. This encodes CASSKDTGGILLFSNQPQHF.

The J gene is TRBJ1-2, the V gene TRBV27; D is unresolved. V was clipped by 6 bases and J by 0 bases, with 17 bases between them. This CDR3 contains 16 residues. Germline-derived CDR1 and CDR2 are MNHEY and SMNVEV (reference sequence). CDR3 nucleotides: TGTGCCAGCAGATCTTTTGGACCGATACCTAACTATGGCTACACCTTC. It is translated as CASRSFGPIPNYGYTF.

The J gene is TRBJ2-6, the V gene TRBV6-1, with D perhaps TRBD1 (5 bases). Per the germline V gene, CDR1 is MNHNS and CDR2 is SASEGT. The CDR3 totals 15 residues. Trimming left V 3 bases short and J 2 bases short, with 8 bases between. CDR3 sequence reads: CASSDRVAGANVLTF. The CDR3 region has the DNA TGTGCCAGCAGTGACAGGGTAGCTGGGGCCAACGTCCTGACTTTC.

The chain has TRBV4-1 and TRBJ2-7; D possibly matches TRBD1 or TRBD2 (5 bases each). This CDR3 contains 15 residues. Trimming pared 3 bases from V and 3 bases from J, leaving 15 bases between. Looked up from germline, CDR1 is MGHRA and CDR2 is YSYEKL. The CDR3 reads CASSQSTGAFYEQYF. In nucleotides, the CDR3 is TGCGCCAGCAGCCAGAGTACCGGGGCCTTCTACGAGCAGTACTTC.

The gene calls are TRBV19 and TRBJ2-3; 8 bases are a match to TRBD2. J lost 2 bases, V lost 2 bases, and 9 bases had no gene match. This CDR3 spans 17 amino acids. In germline, CDR1 is LNHDA, CDR2 SQIVND (reference sequence). In DNA, the CDR3 is TGTGCCAGTAGTATAAAGGGCAACGGGGGGGCCACAGATACGCAGTATTTT. This translates into CASSIKGNGGATDTQYF.

The rearrangement uses TRBV5-1 and TRBJ1-2; no firm D call. Trimming left V 5 bases short and J 3 bases short, with 23 bases between. This CDR3 is built from 17 residues. Germline values: CDR1 SGHRS, CDR2 YFSETQ. CDR3 bases: TGCGCCAGCAGTCATTTCTATCCCCGAACGGGCTACTATGGCTACACCTTC. Amino acid sequence: CASSHFYPRTGYYGYTF.

The chain couples TRBV27 to TRBJ2-3, with TRBD2 identical over 7 bases. The CDR3 totals 14 residues. V trimming: 6 bases; J trimming: 3 bases; junction bases outside the gene matches: 6. Looked up from germline, CDR1 is MNHEY and CDR2 is SMNVEV (reference sequence). CDR3 nucleotide sequence: TGTGCCAGCAGATCCTCCGGGGGGACAGATACGCAGTATTTT. As protein: CASRSSGGTDTQYF.

The chain recombines TRBV5-1 with TRBJ2-1; D might be TRBD1 (6 bases). The CDR3 totals 16 residues. Trimming took off 6 bases at V and 9 bases at J, with 25 bases between the two ends. Per the germline V gene, CDR1 is SGHRS and CDR2 is YFSETQ. The CDR3 here is CASTNPFRGISGEQFF. The CDR3, as DNA: TGCGCCAGCACCAACCCGTTTAGGGGGATCTCGGGTGAGCAGTTCTTC.

The rearrangement joins TRBV19 to TRBJ1-5; possibly TRBD1 for D (5 bases). The CDR3 has 15 residues. Germline-derived CDR1 and CDR2 are LNHDA and SQIVND (reference sequence). Trimming took 2 bases from V and 0 from J, leaving 8 bases between them. The CDR3 bases are TGTGCCAGTAGTATATGGGGGACTAGCAATCAGCCCCAGCATTTT. It encodes CASSIWGTSNQPQHF.

This clone was observed a single time. The chain is built from TRBV6-5 and TRBJ2-3; the match to TRBD2 covers 7 bases. The CDR3 runs 16 residues. Germline V gene data show CDR1 as MNHEY and CDR2 as SVGAGI. V dropped 2 bases and J dropped 5; count of bases not matched to a gene: 10. The CDR3 is CASSYRQVRGGDTQYF. The CDR3 DNA reads as TGTGCCAGCAGTTACAGGCAGGTCCGCGGGGGAGATACGCAGTATTTT.

The chain has TRBV5-6 and TRBJ2-5, with TRBD1 as a possible D gene (6 bases). Trimming left V 4 bases short and J 2 bases short, with 12 bases between. The CDR3 length is 14 residues. Germline CDR1 SGHDT, CDR2 YYEEEE. CDR3 sequence reads: CASSQGGQQETQYF. The DNA for the CDR3 is TGTGCCAGCAGCCAAGGCGGACAGCAAGAGACCCAGTACTTC.

This chain connects TRBV5-6 to TRBJ2-7; 7 positions agree with TRBD2. Looked up from germline, CDR1 is SGHDT and CDR2 is YYEEEE. J gave up 5 bases and V 2 bases, and 4 bases lay outside the gene matches. The CDR3 runs 13 residues. In DNA form, the CDR3 reads TGTGCCAGCAGCTTCGGGGGGAGTAACGAGCAGTACTTC. This encodes CASSFGGSNEQYF.

The chain recombines TRBV6-1 with TRBJ1-1; D might be TRBD1 (5 bases). V lost 6 bases, J lost 3 bases, and 11 bases lay in between. Germline CDR1 reads MNHNS; CDR2 reads SASEGT. CDR3 length equals 13 residues. The CDR3: CASRGEMDTEAFF. Written as DNA, the CDR3 is TGTGCCAGCAGGGGGGAGATGGACACTGAAGCTTTCTTT.

This chain connects TRBV27 to TRBJ1-2; possibly TRBD1 for D (6 bases). V lost 8 bases and J 3 bases, leaving 16 bases between the germline ends. The CDR3 totals 14 residues. CDR1 MNHEY and CDR2 SMNVEV come from the germline V gene (reference sequence). The chain's CDR3 is CASRPGVGDYGYTF. DNA for the CDR3: TGTGCCAGCCGACCAGGGGTAGGGGACTATGGCTACACCTTC.